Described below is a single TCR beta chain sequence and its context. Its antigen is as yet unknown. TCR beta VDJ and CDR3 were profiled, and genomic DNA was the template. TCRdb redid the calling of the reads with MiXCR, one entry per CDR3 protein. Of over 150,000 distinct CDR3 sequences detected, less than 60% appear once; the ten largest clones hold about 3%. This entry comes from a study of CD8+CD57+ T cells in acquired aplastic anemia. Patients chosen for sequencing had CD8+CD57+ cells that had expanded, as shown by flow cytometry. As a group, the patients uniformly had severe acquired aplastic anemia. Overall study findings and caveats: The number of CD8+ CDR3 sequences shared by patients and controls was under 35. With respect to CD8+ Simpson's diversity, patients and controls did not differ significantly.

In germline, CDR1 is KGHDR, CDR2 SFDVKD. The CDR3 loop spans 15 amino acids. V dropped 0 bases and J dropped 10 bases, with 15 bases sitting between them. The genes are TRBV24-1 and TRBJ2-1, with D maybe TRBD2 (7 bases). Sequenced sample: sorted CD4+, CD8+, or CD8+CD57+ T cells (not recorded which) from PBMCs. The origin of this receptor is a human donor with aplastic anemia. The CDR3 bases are TGTGCCACCAGTGATTTGCAAGGGGGGGTAGCGGAGCAGTTCTTC. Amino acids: CATSDLQGGVAEQFF.